The 24 T cell receptor beta chains below all came from one sample that was sequenced in a study of blood T cell repertoires in COVID-19. TCRdb's table, derived via immunoSEQ multiplex PCR, lists solely in-frame clones and lacks some. The repertoire holds around 180,000 clones, with under 90% as singletons. Input material: peripheral blood. All receptors come from a woman of 80 years or more with active or convalescent COVID-19.

The gene calls are TRBV29-1 and TRBJ1-3; 9 bases agree with TRBD1. V shed 7 bases and J 4 bases; nucleotides not matched to a gene: 8. Per germline, CDR1 SQVTM and CDR2 ANQGSEA. This CDR3 spans 14 amino acids. CDR3 sequence: CSATVGTGGNTIYF. The CDR3 DNA reads TGCAGCGCTACCGTAGGGACAGGGGGAAACACCATATATTTT.

This sequence joins TRBV2 and TRBJ2-7, with 9 bases identical to TRBD1. The V gene end was trimmed by 11 bases and the J gene end by 3 bases; junction bases not matched to a gene: 5. Germline V CDR1 and CDR2: SNHLY, FYNNEI. The CDR3 length is 12 residues. Here the CDR3 DNA reads TGTGCCGGGGGACAGGGTGGCTACGAGCAGTACTTC. It encodes CAGGQGGYEQYF.

This rearrangement joins TRBV2 to TRBJ1-1, with a possible D match to TRBD1 (5 bases). The CDR3 contains 13 residues. V lost 3 bases, J lost 5 bases, and 10 bases lay in between. Germline CDR1 and CDR2: SNHLY and FYNNEI. CDR3 nucleotides: TGTGCCAGCAGTGACAGGGATTGGACTGAAGCTTTCTTT. Its protein is CASSDRDWTEAFF. Looking up the rest from reference TRBV2 and TRBJ1-1 gives the full variable domain: EPEVTQTPSHQVTQMGQEVILRCVPISNHLYFYWYRQILGQKVEFLVSFYNNEISEKSEIFDDQFSVERPDGSNFTLKIRSTKLEDSAMYFCASSDRDWTEAFFGQGTRLTVV.

CDR3 amino acids: CASSWRDQPQHF. In DNA, the CDR3 is TGTGCCAGCAGTTGGAGGGATCAGCCCCAGCATTTT. The J gene is TRBJ1-5, the V gene TRBV27; D is undetermined. This CDR3 has 12 amino acids. Germline loops: CDR1 MNHEY, CDR2 SMNVEV (reference sequence). V was clipped by 4 bases and J by 5 bases, with 6 bases between them.

The chain couples TRBV5-5 to TRBJ2-7; 9 positions match TRBD1. From germline, CDR1 is SGHKS and CDR2 YYEKEE (reference sequence). V lost 4 bases and J lost 3; bases outside the gene matches: 5. CDR3 size: 14 residues. CDR3 in DNA: TGTGCCAGCAGCCCTGGACAGGGGTACTACGAGCAGTACTTC. Translating it yields CASSPGQGYYEQYF.

As to this clone: Other DNA sequences in this sample translate to the same CDR3. The chain has TRBV5-1 and TRBJ2-3; 10 positions agree with TRBD1. Germline CDR1 SGHRS, CDR2 YFSETQ. Trimming cost V 2 bases and J 4 bases; bases outside gene matches: 1. The CDR3 has 14 amino acids. CDR3 DNA sequence: TGCGCCAGCAGCTTAGGGACAGGGGCAGATACGCAGTATTTT. It codes for CASSLGTGADTQYF. Full variable domain (missing parts from reference TRBV5-1 and TRBJ2-3): KAGVTQTPRYLIKTRGQQVTLSCSPISGHRSVSWYQQTPGQGLQFLFEYFSETQRNKGNFPGRFSGRQFSNSRSEMNVSTLELGDSALYLCASSLGTGADTQYFGPGTRLTVL.

The V and J genes are TRBV5-1 and TRBJ2-5, with 10 bases identical to TRBD1. V lost 2 bases and J lost 4; bases outside the gene matches: 2. This CDR3 spans 14 amino acids. Germline CDR1 and CDR2: SGHRS and YFSETQ. The DNA of the CDR3 is TGCGCCAGCAGCTTCGGGACAGGGGCAGAGACCCAGTACTTC. Protein sequence: CASSFGTGAETQYF.

V and J are TRBV10-3 and TRBJ1-1; D is undetermined. Germline V gene sequence: CDR1 ENHRY, CDR2 SYGVKD. V shed 6 bases and J shed 3 bases, with 11 bases lying between them. This CDR3 spans 13 amino acids. The CDR3: CAIRQDGDTEAFF. The CDR3 nucleotides are TGTGCCATCAGGCAGGACGGGGACACTGAAGCTTTCTTT.

This chain connects TRBV5-1 to TRBJ2-1, with TRBD1 matching 7 bases. The CDR3 is 14 residues long. Germline loops: CDR1 SGHRS, CDR2 YFSETQ. Trimming at V came to 1 base and at J to 8 bases, leaving 6 bases not matched to a gene. The CDR3 sequence is CASSLMQGVDEQFF. CDR3 DNA sequence: TGCGCCAGCAGCTTGATGCAGGGGGTGGATGAGCAGTTCTTC.

V usage is TRBV6-4 and J usage is TRBJ1-5; D remains unclear. This CDR3 region has 13 residues. CDR1 and CDR2 from the germline V gene are MRHNA and SNTAGT. The germline V and J ends were trimmed by 2 bases and 3 bases, with 5 bases remaining between them. This CDR3 is CASSDGHNQPQHF. CDR3 sequence (DNA): TGTGCCAGCAGTGACGGGCACAATCAGCCCCAGCATTTT.

This clone was seen just once. This chain links TRBV28 with TRBJ1-3; maybe TRBD1 (5 bases). Germline lookup yields CDR1 MDHEN and CDR2 SYDVKM. This CDR3 has 15 amino acids. Trimming took 7 bases from V and 8 from J, leaving 21 bases between them. The CDR3 spells CASNEPHGRGDTIYF. CDR3 nucleotides: TGTGCCAGCAATGAACCACACGGCCGGGGGGACACCATATATTTT.

The chain couples TRBV19 to TRBJ1-1, with 9 positions matching TRBD1. V trimming: 5 bases; J trimming: 4 bases; junction bases outside the gene matches: 5. Germline values: CDR1 LNHDA, CDR2 SQIVND (reference sequence). The CDR3 has 14 residues. The CDR3 nucleotides read TGTGCCAGTAGTCCGGGACAGGGAGTCACTGAAGCTTTCTTT. Translation gives CASSPGQGVTEAFF.

This chain connects TRBV10-3 to TRBJ1-6; 7 nucleotides line up with TRBD1. Unmatched junction bases numbered 9, after V lost 10 bases and J lost 9 bases. The CDR3 extends over 13 amino acids. Germline CDR1 and CDR2: ENHRY and SYGVKD. CDR3 in amino acids: CATRGSEGSPLHF. CDR3 nucleotide sequence: TGTGCCACCAGGGGGTCCGAGGGTTCACCCCTCCACTTT.

The chain is built from TRBV21-1 and TRBJ2-3; the DNA was not used to check the table's D call, TRBD2. TRBV21-1 is an annotated pseudogene. This CDR3 comprises 17 residues. The CDR3 is CASSNPSSREKSDTQYF. In DNA form, the CDR3 reads TGTGCCAGCAGCAATCCCTCTTCGAGGGAGAAATCAGATACGCAGTATTTT.

As regards this clone: Compared with germline, one end of the junction differs, possibly owing to a read error. The CDR3 nucleotides read TGCGCCAGCAGCCATCCCTACCGGGGACAGGGGGACATCTTT. Amino acid sequence: CASSHPYRGQGDIF. The V gene is TRBV4-1, the J gene TRBJ1-1; 11 positions agree with TRBD1. CDR3 size: 14 residues. Germline CDR1 and CDR2: MGHRA and YSYEKL.

CDR3 loop: CASSTLGAAQYF. In DNA form, the CDR3 reads TGTGCCAGCTCTACCCTGGGAGCGGCCCAGTACTTC. The chain has TRBV5-8 and TRBJ2-5, with D maybe TRBD2 (5 bases). CDR1 is SGHTS, CDR2 YDEGEE, per germline. This CDR3 has 12 residues. V was shortened by 7 bases and J by 9 bases, with 16 bases between the two germline ends.

This clone appeared once. The CDR3 nucleotides read TGCGCCAGCAGGGGGACTAGCGGGAGAATGTCCAATGAGCAGTTCTTC. Its translation is CASRGTSGRMSNEQFF. The chain has TRBV5-1 and TRBJ2-1; 14 nucleotides agree with TRBD2. This CDR3 has 16 residues. J gave up 6 bases and V 5 bases, and 7 bases lay outside the gene matches. The germline gives CDR1 SGHRS, CDR2 YFSETQ.

The V call is TRBV30, the J call TRBJ2-1; TRBD2 aligns across 8 bases. V gave up 3 bases and J gave up 4 bases; unmatched junction bases: 14. This CDR3 region has 17 residues. Germline CDR1 GTSNPN, CDR2 SVGIG (reference sequence). As DNA, the CDR3 is TGTGCCTGGAGCGTTATGGTGATAGCGGGGTATTACAATGAGCAGTTCTTC. It specifies CAWSVMVIAGYYNEQFF.

V usage is TRBV2 and J usage is TRBJ2-2; no clear D. The CDR3 has 16 residues. The germline gives CDR1 SNHLY, CDR2 FYNNEI. V dropped 6 bases and J dropped 4 bases, with 18 bases sitting between them. In DNA form, the CDR3 reads TGTGCCAGCAGAGACGGGTCATTCCGAACCACCGGGGAGCTGTTTTTT. Protein: CASRDGSFRTTGELFF.

V is TRBV9 and J is TRBJ2-5, with D possibly being TRBD2 (6 bases). The CDR3 has 14 amino acids. Trimming pared 4 bases from V and 5 bases from J, leaving 15 bases between. Germline V gene data show CDR1 as SGDLS and CDR2 as YYNGEE. The CDR3 protein is CASSLLGGKETQYF. The CDR3 region has the DNA TGTGCCAGCAGCCTCCTCGGGGGTAAGGAGACCCAGTACTTC.

The chain uses TRBV2 and TRBJ2-2; TRBD1 agrees at 7 bases. V lost 7 bases and J lost 7; bases outside the gene matches: 9. The CDR3 sequence is 14 residues long. CDR1 and CDR2 (germline): SNHLY, FYNNEI. The CDR3: CASTRGTPVGELFF. The CDR3 DNA is TGTGCCAGCACCAGGGGGACCCCGGTCGGGGAGCTGTTTTTT.

This chain connects TRBV7-9 to TRBJ2-3, with 8 bases fitting TRBD1. This CDR3 spans 16 amino acids. The V segment lost 5 bases and the J segment 0 bases; nucleotides outside the gene matches: 7. Germline V gene sequence: CDR1 SEHNR, CDR2 FQNEAQ (reference sequence). The CDR3, as DNA: TGTGCCAGCAGCCGAGGAACAGGGGGTAGCACAGATACGCAGTATTTT. Translation: CASSRGTGGSTDTQYF.

The CDR3 loop is CASSQDFQGLRSSGNTIYF. CDR3 sequence (DNA): TGCGCCAGCAGCCAAGATTTCCAGGGATTACGAAGCTCTGGAAACACCATATATTTT. The chain has TRBV4-1 and TRBJ1-3; a possible D gene is TRBD1 (5 bases). V was trimmed by 0 bases and J by 0 bases, leaving 18 bases between them. CDR1 and CDR2 from the germline V gene are MGHRA and YSYEKL. The CDR3 runs 19 residues.

The chain employs TRBV5-4 and TRBJ2-3, with 7 bases aligning to TRBD2. Germline V gene sequence: CDR1 SGHNT, CDR2 YYREEE (reference sequence). The CDR3 runs to 14 residues. V shed 5 bases, J shed 2 bases, and the junction held 5 bases outside the gene matches. The chain's CDR3 is CASRPAGHTDTQYF. For the CDR3, the DNA is TGTGCCAGCAGACCAGCGGGGCACACAGATACGCAGTATTTT. The full variable domain, completed using reference TRBV5-4 and TRBJ2-3, is ETGVTQSPTHLIKTRGQQVTLRCSSQSGHNTVSWYQQALGQGPQFIFQYYREEENGRGNFPPRFSGLQFPNYSSELNVNALELDDSALYLCASRPAGHTDTQYFGPGTRLTVL.